A single sample is the source of the 18 T cell receptor beta chains below, sequenced in a study of OX40 agonist ivuxolimab in advanced cancers. The protocol was immunoSEQ multiplex PCR, while the TCRdb copy is restricted to in-frame clones and leaves out a portion. The sample carries about 38,000 clones, 82% recorded once. Sequenced here: CD4+ or CD8+ T cells sorted from blood, sampled in a trial of the OX40 agonist ivuxolimab. These receptors were collected from an adult with an advanced solid tumor such as melanoma, head and neck, liver or kidney cancer.

The chain employs TRBV6-1 and TRBJ2-5; D unresolved. The germline V and J ends were trimmed by 4 bases and 1 base, with 4 bases remaining between them. The CDR3 contains 12 residues. Germline lookup yields CDR1 MNHNS and CDR2 SASEGT. The CDR3 protein is CASSVFQETQYF. DNA for the CDR3: TGTGCCAGCAGTGTCTTCCAAGAGACCCAGTACTTC.

The rearrangement uses TRBV5-6 and TRBJ2-1; D gene ambiguous. CDR1 is SGHDT and CDR2 is YYEEEE in the germline V gene. Trimming took 2 bases from V and 4 from J, leaving 16 bases between them. There are 16 residues in the CDR3. The CDR3 loop is CASSFGSGWVYNEQFF. The CDR3 DNA reads as TGTGCCAGCAGCTTTGGGTCTGGGTGGGTTTACAATGAGCAGTTCTTC.

V is TRBV6-5 and J is TRBJ2-3; 9 bases map to TRBD1. CDR3 size: 15 residues. Per the germline V gene, CDR1 is MNHEY and CDR2 is SVGAGI. With 6 bases clipped from V and 5 bases from J, the junction kept 9 bases outside the gene matches. CDR3 coding DNA: TGTGCCAGCAGACGCCGAGGGACAGGGTTAGATACGCAGTATTTT. Amino acid sequence: CASRRRGTGLDTQYF.

The genes are TRBV9 and TRBJ2-3; D remains unclear. Germline V CDR1 and CDR2: SGDLS, YYNGEE. Trimming left V 2 bases short and J 2 bases short, with 9 bases between. There are 14 residues in the CDR3. CDR3 nucleotide sequence: TGTGCCAGCAGCGTTAGTTCGTACACAGATACGCAGTATTTT. Residues: CASSVSSYTDTQYF.

The rearrangement uses TRBV4-1 and TRBJ2-7, with D maybe TRBD1 (6 bases). This CDR3 comprises 16 residues. V lost 2 bases, J lost 2 bases, and 16 bases lay in between. CDR1 MGHRA and CDR2 YSYEKL come from the germline V gene. The CDR3 here is CASSQNLVGAPYEQYF. Written as DNA, the CDR3 is TGCGCCAGCAGCCAAAATCTTGTGGGGGCCCCCTACGAGCAGTACTTC.

This chain uses TRBV7-9 with TRBJ1-1; no reliable D call. Germline CDR1 is SEHNR and CDR2 is FQNEAQ (reference sequence). Trimming removed 5 bases at V and 5 bases at J, with 6 bases between. The CDR3 sequence is 11 residues long. The CDR3 loop reads CASSHGTEAFF. The CDR3 region has the DNA TGTGCCAGCAGCCACGGGACTGAAGCTTTCTTT. The full variable domain, with the rest looked up from reference TRBV7-9 and TRBJ1-1, is DTGVSQNPRHKITKRGQNVTFRCDPISEHNRLYWYRQTLGQGPEFLTYFQNEAQLEKSRLLSDRFSAERPKGSFSTLEIQRTEQGDSAMYLCASSHGTEAFFGQGTRLTVV.

V is TRBV7-6 and J is TRBJ2-5; D unresolved. This CDR3 is 17 amino acids long. V was trimmed by 2 bases and J by 1 base, leaving 17 bases between them. Germline lookup yields CDR1 SGHVS and CDR2 FNYEAQ. This chain's CDR3 is CASSLRSVAYGQETQYF. Here the CDR3 DNA reads TGTGCCAGCAGCTTAAGATCAGTGGCTTATGGCCAAGAGACCCAGTACTTC.

The DNA of the CDR3 is TGTGCCAGCAGCTCTAGCAGACTAGCGGGTTACGAGCAGTACTTC. Translation: CASSSSRLAGYEQYF. V and J are TRBV7-9 and TRBJ2-7; 10 bases match TRBD2. The CDR3 is 15 amino acids. Germline CDR1 SEHNR, CDR2 FQNEAQ (reference sequence). Trimming at V came to 4 bases and at J to 4 bases, leaving 7 bases not matched to a gene.

The V call is TRBV30, the J call TRBJ2-2; 8 nucleotides agree with TRBD2. Germline values: CDR1 GTSNPN, CDR2 SVGIG (reference sequence). V gave up 5 bases and J gave up 3 bases; unmatched junction bases: 5. The CDR3 spans 14 residues. CDR3 sequence: CAWDLSGDTGELFF. In DNA, the CDR3 is TGTGCCTGGGACCTTAGCGGGGACACCGGGGAGCTGTTTTTT.

The genes are TRBV18 and TRBJ1-1; D remains ambiguous. CDR3 length: 14 residues. From germline, CDR1 is KGHSH and CDR2 LQKENI. Trimming took 3 bases from V and 3 from J, leaving 11 bases between them. Here the CDR3 reads CASSPQKFDTEAFF. The DNA for the CDR3 is TGTGCCAGCTCACCTCAGAAATTCGACACTGAAGCTTTCTTT.

The V call is TRBV13, the J call TRBJ2-2, with 7 bases aligning to TRBD1. Germline CDR1 PRHDT, CDR2 FYEKMQ (reference sequence). J gave up 2 bases and V 1 base, and 4 bases lay outside the gene matches. CDR3 size: 16 residues. CDR3 in DNA: TGTGCCAGCAGCTTAGCGGGACAGCTTAACACCGGGGAGCTGTTTTTT. This translates into CASSLAGQLNTGELFF.

The chain couples TRBV19 to TRBJ2-1, with D unresolved. CDR1 and CDR2 from the germline V gene are LNHDA and SQIVND (reference sequence). The CDR3 is 12 residues long. Trimming cost V 2 bases and J 9 bases, with 8 bases left between them. The CDR3 spells CASSIRAGEQFF. The CDR3 region has the DNA TGTGCCAGTAGTATAAGGGCCGGTGAGCAGTTCTTC.

The rearrangement uses TRBV4-1 and TRBJ2-2, with a tentative D call TRBD2 (5 bases). The CDR3 sequence is 17 residues long. Trimming stripped 1 base from V and 2 bases from J, with 14 bases between. Germline V gene lookup returns CDR1 MGHRA and CDR2 YSYEKL. The CDR3: CASSQGRAPVNTGELFF. CDR3 DNA sequence: TGCGCCAGCAGCCAAGGGCGGGCGCCGGTTAACACCGGGGAGCTGTTTTTT.

This rearrangement joins TRBV10-3 to TRBJ2-1; 11 bases are shared with TRBD2. Looked up from germline, CDR1 is ENHRY and CDR2 is SYGVKD. With 3 bases clipped from V and 6 bases from J, the junction kept 1 base outside the gene matches. This CDR3 spans 14 amino acids. The DNA of the CDR3 is TGTGCCATCAGTGAACTAGCGGGAGTCAATGAGCAGTTCTTC. It encodes CAISELAGVNEQFF.

The V gene is TRBV11-3, the J gene TRBJ1-1; no definite D call. There are 14 residues in the CDR3. Per the germline V gene, CDR1 is SGHNT and CDR2 is YENEEA. The V and J ends lost 5 bases and 4 bases respectively, with 14 bases between them. The CDR3 sequence: CASSTGSPGTEAFF. Written as DNA, the CDR3 is TGTGCCAGCAGCACCGGGAGCCCAGGCACTGAAGCTTTCTTT.

This chain joins TRBV7-2 and TRBJ2-3; no reliable D call. Trimming left V 1 base short and J 4 bases short, with 3 bases between. There are 12 residues in the CDR3. Germline lookup yields CDR1 SGHTA and CDR2 FQGNSA. The DNA of the CDR3 is TGTGCCAGCAGCTTAGTGGCAGATACGCAGTATTTT. Translation gives CASSLVADTQYF. The full variable domain, completed using reference TRBV7-2 and TRBJ2-3, is GAGVSQSPSNKVTEKGKDVELRCDPISGHTALYWYRQSLGQGLEFLIYFQGNSAPDKSGLPSDRFSAERTGGSVSTLTIQRTQQEDSAVYLCASSLVADTQYFGPGTRLTVL.

This clone has just one count. The chain joins TRBV10-2 to TRBJ2-1; D is perhaps TRBD1 (5 bases). The CDR3 is made up of 14 amino acids. Trimming removed 3 bases at V and 13 bases at J, with 19 bases between. Germline assignment: CDR1 WSHSY and CDR2 SAAADI. The CDR3 loop reads CASSEIDGRASQFF. The CDR3 DNA reads TGCGCCAGCAGTGAAATCGACGGCAGGGCGTCCCAGTTCTTC.

This clone appeared a few times. V and J are TRBV2 and TRBJ2-4, with D hard to call. Germline V gene sequence: CDR1 SNHLY, CDR2 FYNNEI. The V end lost 6 bases, the J end lost 0 bases, and 12 bases lay between the germline ends. The CDR3 runs to 15 residues. Written as DNA, the CDR3 is TGTGCCAGCAGAGCCGGGCTGTTAGCCAAAAACATTCAGTACTTC. It is translated as CASRAGLLAKNIQYF.